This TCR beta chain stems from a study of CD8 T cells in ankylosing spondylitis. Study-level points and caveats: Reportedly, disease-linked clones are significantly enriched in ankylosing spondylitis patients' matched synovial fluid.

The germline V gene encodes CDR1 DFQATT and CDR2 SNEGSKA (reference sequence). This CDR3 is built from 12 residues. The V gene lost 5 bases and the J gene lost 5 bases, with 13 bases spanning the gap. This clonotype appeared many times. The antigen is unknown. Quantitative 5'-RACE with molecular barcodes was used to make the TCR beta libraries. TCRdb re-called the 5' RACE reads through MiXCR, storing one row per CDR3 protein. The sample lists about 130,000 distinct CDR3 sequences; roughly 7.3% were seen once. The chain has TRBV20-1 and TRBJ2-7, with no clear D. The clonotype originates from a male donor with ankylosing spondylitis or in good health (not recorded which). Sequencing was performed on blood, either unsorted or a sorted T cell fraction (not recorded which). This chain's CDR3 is CSAALRVDEQYF. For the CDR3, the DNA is TGCAGTGCTGCCCTCCGGGTGGACGAGCAGTACTTC.